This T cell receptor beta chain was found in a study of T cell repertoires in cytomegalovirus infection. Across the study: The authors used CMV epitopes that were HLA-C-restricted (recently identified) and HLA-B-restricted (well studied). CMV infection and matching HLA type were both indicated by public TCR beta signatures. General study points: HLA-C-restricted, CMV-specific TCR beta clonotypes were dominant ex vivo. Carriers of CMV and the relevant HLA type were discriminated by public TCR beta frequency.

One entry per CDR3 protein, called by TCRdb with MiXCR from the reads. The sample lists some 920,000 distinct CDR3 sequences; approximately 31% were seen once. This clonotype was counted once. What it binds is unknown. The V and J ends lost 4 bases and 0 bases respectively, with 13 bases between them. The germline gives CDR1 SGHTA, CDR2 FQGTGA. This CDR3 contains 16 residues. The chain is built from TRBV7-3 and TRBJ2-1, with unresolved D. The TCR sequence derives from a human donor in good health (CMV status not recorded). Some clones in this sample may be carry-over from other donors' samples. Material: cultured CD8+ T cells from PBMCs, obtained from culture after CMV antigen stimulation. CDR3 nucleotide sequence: TGTGCCAGCAGCTCTACAAGTATTAGCTCCTACAATGAGCAGTTCTTC. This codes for CASSSTSISSYNEQFF.